The TCR beta chain under discussion was sequenced for a study of post-analysis software for immune sequencing data. The study, taken as a whole, reports: TRBV segments more frequent in patients than in controls numbered a few and included TRBV5-6, TRBV5-1 and TRBV20-1.

Unique molecular identifiers were built into the TCR beta cDNA libraries. One entry per CDR3 protein results from TCRdb running MiXCR on the PCR reads. This sample has a few hundred thousand distinct CDR3 sequences, with less than 40% found just once. This CDR3 spans 14 amino acids. Trimming took off 1 base at V and 6 bases at J, with 14 bases between the two ends. CDR1 is SQVTM and CDR2 is ANQGSEA in the germline V gene. Worth noting for this clonotype: Its specificity is not known.

The sample comprised blood. This clonotype originated in a girl aged 2-10 years with multiple sclerosis. The V and J genes are TRBV29-1 and TRBJ2-3; D not resolved. For the CDR3, the DNA is TGCAGCGTTGAAGTGTCGGGCGGAACCGATACGCAGTATTTT. Amino acid sequence: CSVEVSGGTDTQYF.